Listed below are T cell receptor beta chains from one sample, sequenced in a study of post-analysis software for immune sequencing data. TCRdb redid the calling of the PCR reads with MiXCR, one entry per CDR3 protein. The sample includes some 240,000 distinct CDR3 sequences, about 40% of them seen just once. The sequenced sample consisted of blood. The source is a girl aged 5 to 17 with multiple sclerosis. Both conserved end residues are part of each CDR3. The order of the fields is D gene, clone size, J gene, V gene, CDR3 protein, CDR3 DNA. The D gene is left open where the match is weak. Where a row states a size, it is once, few, many or the class of an expanded clone; other rows omit it.

D gene: NA; clone size: NA; J gene: TRBJ2-7; V gene: TRBV27; CDR3 protein: CASSQGTNYEQYF; CDR3 DNA: TGTGCCAGCTCACAGGGAACCAACTACGAGCAGTACTTC
D gene: NA; clone size: many; J gene: TRBJ2-1; V gene: TRBV12-3/TRBV12-4; CDR3 protein: CASRMGRYNEQFF; CDR3 DNA: TGTGCCAGCAGAATGGGACGGTACAATGAGCAGTTCTTC
D gene: TRBD1; clone size: NA; J gene: TRBJ1-2; V gene: TRBV20-1; CDR3 protein: CSARPGDRGPKYGYTF; CDR3 DNA: TGCAGTGCTAGACCCGGGGACAGGGGGCCGAAGTATGGCTACACCTTC
D gene: TRBD1; clone size: many; J gene: TRBJ2-4; V gene: TRBV7-9; CDR3 protein: CASSPGTGDLAKNIQYF; CDR3 DNA: TGTGCCAGCAGCCCAGGGACAGGGGATTTAGCCAAAAACATTCAGTACTTC
D gene: NA; clone size: many; J gene: TRBJ2-1; V gene: TRBV7-2; CDR3 protein: CASSPPGGYEQFF; CDR3 DNA: TGTGCCAGCAGCCCCCCGGGCGGGTATGAGCAGTTCTTC
D gene: TRBD2; clone size: NA; J gene: TRBJ2-3; V gene: TRBV7-2; CDR3 protein: CASSLVASGTTDTQYF; CDR3 DNA: TGTGCCAGCAGCTTAGTGGCTAGCGGGACCACAGATACGCAGTATTTT
D gene: TRBD1; clone size: NA; J gene: TRBJ2-1; V gene: TRBV30; CDR3 protein: CAWTGGPETEQFF; CDR3 DNA: TGTGCCTGGACAGGGGGCCCCGAAACGGAGCAGTTCTTC
D gene: TRBD1; clone size: few; J gene: TRBJ1-3; V gene: TRBV29-1; CDR3 protein: CSVEDLTGGRSFSGNTIYF; CDR3 DNA: TGCAGCGTTGAAGATCTAACAGGGGGACGGAGCTTCTCTGGAAACACCATATATTTT
D gene: TRBD2; clone size: NA; J gene: TRBJ2-5; V gene: TRBV5-1; CDR3 protein: CASSTGTSFQETQYF; CDR3 DNA: TGCGCCAGCAGCACCGGGACTAGCTTTCAAGAGACCCAGTACTTC
D gene: NA; clone size: many; J gene: TRBJ1-1; V gene: TRBV29-1; CDR3 protein: CSVVLVGKRTEAFF; CDR3 DNA: TGCAGCGTTGTTCTAGTAGGGAAACGGACTGAAGCTTTCTTT
D gene: NA; clone size: NA; J gene: TRBJ1-1; V gene: TRBV6-6; CDR3 protein: CASSYFRMGTEAFF; CDR3 DNA: TGTGCCAGCAGTTACTTCCGGATGGGCACTGAAGCTTTCTTT
D gene: NA; clone size: NA; J gene: TRBJ2-7; V gene: TRBV27; CDR3 protein: CASSRDSRYEEQYF; CDR3 DNA: TGTGCCAGCAGTCGGGACTCCCGATACGAGGAGCAGTACTTC
D gene: TRBD2; clone size: few; J gene: TRBJ2-1; V gene: TRBV3-1; CDR3 protein: CASSQETSGEQFF; CDR3 DNA: TGTGCCAGCAGCCAAGAGACTAGCGGCGAGCAGTTCTTC
D gene: NA; clone size: few; J gene: TRBJ1-1; V gene: TRBV12-3/TRBV12-4; CDR3 protein: CASSFGREVEVEAFF; CDR3 DNA: TGTGCCAGCAGTTTCGGGAGGGAAGTAGAGGTTGAAGCTTTCTTT
D gene: TRBD2; clone size: NA; J gene: TRBJ2-7; V gene: TRBV5-1; CDR3 protein: CASSLEWGGGYEQYF; CDR3 DNA: TGCGCCAGCAGCTTGGAGTGGGGGGGGGGCTACGAGCAGTACTTC
D gene: TRBD1; clone size: once; J gene: TRBJ1-2; V gene: TRBV20-1; CDR3 protein: CSARGGGGYGYTF; CDR3 DNA: TGCAGTGCCCGAGGAGGGGGCGGCTATGGCTACACCTTC
D gene: NA; clone size: once; J gene: TRBJ2-7; V gene: TRBV12-3/TRBV12-4; CDR3 protein: CASSLNSGTDEQYF; CDR3 DNA: TGTGCCAGCAGTTTAAATAGCGGGACAGACGAGCAGTACTTC
D gene: TRBD1; clone size: many; J gene: TRBJ2-3; V gene: TRBV9; CDR3 protein: CASSVDRGRNSDTQYF; CDR3 DNA: TGTGCCAGCAGCGTAGATAGGGGGCGGAATTCAGATACGCAGTATTTT
D gene: NA; clone size: many; J gene: TRBJ2-1; V gene: TRBV7-2; CDR3 protein: CASSSTILNEQFF; CDR3 DNA: TGTGCCAGCAGCTCCACTATCCTAAATGAGCAGTTCTTC
D gene: NA; clone size: NA; J gene: TRBJ2-3; V gene: TRBV20-1; CDR3 protein: CSAQFPQDITDTQYF; CDR3 DNA: TGCAGTGCCCAATTCCCCCAGGATATCACAGATACGCAGTATTTT
D gene: NA; clone size: NA; J gene: TRBJ1-2; V gene: TRBV10-2; CDR3 protein: CASCPRRPDYGYTF; CDR3 DNA: TGCGCCAGCTGCCCCAGACGGCCGGACTATGGCTACACCTTC
D gene: NA; clone size: many; J gene: TRBJ2-3; V gene: TRBV20-1; CDR3 protein: CSEPGHLGADTQYF; CDR3 DNA: TGCAGTGAACCGGGACACTTGGGCGCAGATACGCAGTATTTT
D gene: TRBD2; clone size: many; J gene: TRBJ2-1; V gene: TRBV7-9; CDR3 protein: CASSHSSGRAYNEQFF; CDR3 DNA: TGTGCCAGCAGCCATTCTAGCGGGAGGGCCTACAATGAGCAGTTCTTC
D gene: NA; clone size: many; J gene: TRBJ1-1; V gene: TRBV5-1; CDR3 protein: CASRGNSANTEAFF; CDR3 DNA: TGCGCCAGCAGGGGGAATTCCGCGAACACTGAAGCTTTCTTT
D gene: NA; clone size: NA; J gene: TRBJ2-3; V gene: TRBV20-1; CDR3 protein: CSAGSGWGRGTDTQYF; CDR3 DNA: TGCAGTGCTGGGAGCGGATGGGGAAGGGGCACAGATACGCAGTATTTT
D gene: NA; clone size: NA; J gene: TRBJ1-5; V gene: TRBV6-6; CDR3 protein: CASSYGSGNQPQHF; CDR3 DNA: TGTGCCAGCAGTTACGGATCCGGCAATCAGCCCCAGCATTTT
D gene: TRBD1; clone size: NA; J gene: TRBJ2-1; V gene: TRBV7-2; CDR3 protein: CASSLGPGGRGYNEQFF; CDR3 DNA: TGTGCCAGCAGCTTAGGGCCAGGGGGTCGCGGTTACAATGAGCAGTTCTTC
D gene: TRBD1; clone size: few; J gene: TRBJ2-5; V gene: TRBV14; CDR3 protein: CASSQTGAGSTQYF; CDR3 DNA: TGTGCCAGCAGCCAGACAGGGGCGGGTTCGACCCAGTACTTC
D gene: NA; clone size: NA; J gene: TRBJ2-2; V gene: TRBV5-6; CDR3 protein: CASSFFTGELFF; CDR3 DNA: TGTGCCAGCAGCTTCTTCACCGGGGAGCTGTTTTTT
D gene: NA; clone size: NA; J gene: TRBJ1-5; V gene: TRBV6-2/TRBV6-3; CDR3 protein: CASSYGADYNQPQHF; CDR3 DNA: TGTGCCAGCAGTTACGGCGCCGACTACAATCAGCCCCAGCATTTT
D gene: TRBD2; clone size: NA; J gene: TRBJ2-1; V gene: TRBV3-1; CDR3 protein: CTSSLGLAGSSYNEQFF; CDR3 DNA: TGTACCAGCAGCTTGGGACTAGCGGGGAGCTCCTACAATGAGCAGTTCTTC
D gene: NA; clone size: NA; J gene: TRBJ1-5; V gene: TRBV20-1; CDR3 protein: CSATGPQGQPQHF; CDR3 DNA: TGCAGTGCTACGGGCCCCCAGGGACAGCCCCAGCATTTT
D gene: NA; clone size: few; J gene: TRBJ1-3; V gene: TRBV12-3/TRBV12-4; CDR3 protein: CASGGPGRSGNTIYF; CDR3 DNA: TGTGCCAGCGGTGGCCCAGGGAGGTCTGGAAACACCATATATTTT
D gene: NA; clone size: NA; J gene: TRBJ1-1; V gene: TRBV4-3; CDR3 protein: CASSQDLTENTEAFF; CDR3 DNA: TGCGCCAGCAGCCAAGATCTAACAGAGAACACTGAAGCTTTCTTT
D gene: TRBD1; clone size: many; J gene: TRBJ2-1; V gene: TRBV13; CDR3 protein: CASSSADRGSRGEQFF; CDR3 DNA: TGTGCCAGCAGCAGCGCGGACAGGGGCTCGCGGGGTGAGCAGTTCTTC
D gene: NA; clone size: NA; J gene: TRBJ1-1; V gene: TRBV21-1; CDR3 protein: CASSFRRDREWTEAFF; CDR3 DNA: TGTGCCAGCAGCTTCCGCCGGGACAGGGAATGGACTGAAGCTTTCTTT
D gene: NA; clone size: NA; J gene: TRBJ1-1; V gene: TRBV11-2; CDR3 protein: CASSLPPSSPPGNTEAFF; CDR3 DNA: TGTGCCAGCAGCTTGCCCCCGAGTAGCCCCCCCGGGAACACTGAAGCTTTCTTT
D gene: TRBD1; clone size: few; J gene: TRBJ1-1; V gene: TRBV10-3; CDR3 protein: CAIRVKPQGGPETEAFF; CDR3 DNA: TGTGCCATCAGAGTCAAACCCCAGGGGGGCCCGGAGACTGAAGCTTTCTTT
D gene: NA; clone size: NA; J gene: TRBJ2-1; V gene: TRBV27; CDR3 protein: CATGTSLEQFF; CDR3 DNA: TGTGCCACGGGTACCTCGCTAGAGCAGTTCTTC
D gene: NA; clone size: many; J gene: TRBJ1-5; V gene: TRBV5-5; CDR3 protein: CASSSSYSNQPQHF; CDR3 DNA: TGTGCCAGCAGCTCCTCCTATAGCAATCAGCCCCAGCATTTT
D gene: NA; clone size: NA; J gene: TRBJ2-3; V gene: TRBV13; CDR3 protein: CASSLVSRVGYTDTQYF; CDR3 DNA: TGTGCCAGCAGCTTAGTGTCCCGTGTCGGCTACACAGATACGCAGTATTTT
D gene: TRBD1; clone size: NA; J gene: TRBJ1-5; V gene: TRBV5-1; CDR3 protein: CASISGRGHRPFFCSNQPQHF; CDR3 DNA: TGCGCCAGCATCTCGGGCAGGGGGCACAGACCCTTTTTTTGTAGCAATCAGCCCCAGCATTTT
D gene: NA; clone size: many; J gene: TRBJ1-2; V gene: TRBV20-1; CDR3 protein: CSARGARGSYGYTF; CDR3 DNA: TGCAGTGCTAGAGGGGCGAGAGGAAGTTATGGCTACACCTTC
D gene: NA; clone size: NA; J gene: TRBJ2-3; V gene: TRBV20-1; CDR3 protein: CSAAGSSSTDAQYF; CDR3 DNA: TGCAGTGCGGCTGGATCCTCTAGCACAGATGCGCAGTATTTT
D gene: TRBD1; clone size: few; J gene: TRBJ1-1; V gene: TRBV9; CDR3 protein: CASSPRTGTTEAFF; CDR3 DNA: TGTGCCAGCAGCCCAAGGACAGGGACCACTGAAGCTTTCTTT
D gene: TRBD1; clone size: many; J gene: TRBJ1-2; V gene: TRBV6-1; CDR3 protein: CASSGTGTVYGYTF; CDR3 DNA: TGTGCCAGCAGTGGTACCGGGACAGTCTATGGCTACACCTTC
D gene: NA; clone size: NA; J gene: TRBJ2-5; V gene: TRBV14; CDR3 protein: CASSQGTLLYQETQYF; CDR3 DNA: TGTGCCAGCAGCCAAGGGACCTTACTGTACCAAGAGACCCAGTACTTC
D gene: TRBD1; clone size: once; J gene: TRBJ1-6; V gene: TRBV7-9; CDR3 protein: CASTLDRGSGSPLHF; CDR3 DNA: TGTGCCAGCACCCTAGACAGGGGTAGTGGTTCACCCCTCCACTTT
D gene: NA; clone size: NA; J gene: TRBJ2-3; V gene: TRBV20-1; CDR3 protein: CSARPAHRGPSTDTQYF; CDR3 DNA: TGCAGTGCTAGGCCCGCCCACCGCGGCCCTAGCACAGATACGCAGTATTTT
D gene: TRBD1; clone size: NA; J gene: TRBJ1-5; V gene: TRBV30; CDR3 protein: CAWSDRGHQPQHF; CDR3 DNA: TGTGCCTGGAGTGACAGGGGCCATCAGCCCCAGCATTTT
D gene: TRBD1; clone size: many; J gene: TRBJ2-3; V gene: TRBV29-1; CDR3 protein: CSVDRTGNTQYF; CDR3 DNA: TGCAGCGTTGATCGGACAGGGAACACGCAGTATTTT
D gene: NA; clone size: many; J gene: TRBJ1-2; V gene: TRBV27; CDR3 protein: CASSSYRDRDGYTF; CDR3 DNA: TGTGCCAGCAGTTCATACAGGGATCGAGATGGCTACACCTTC
D gene: NA; clone size: many; J gene: TRBJ2-1; V gene: TRBV19; CDR3 protein: CASKGLEQFF; CDR3 DNA: TGTGCCAGTAAGGGGCTAGAGCAGTTCTTC
D gene: TRBD1; clone size: NA; J gene: TRBJ1-2; V gene: TRBV20-1; CDR3 protein: CSAWTGENYGYTF; CDR3 DNA: TGCAGTGCCTGGACAGGGGAAAACTATGGCTACACCTTC